Below, 6 T cell receptor beta chains from the same sample are listed, as sequenced in a study of T cell changes during pregnancy in multiple sclerosis. Sequencing was performed with immunoSEQ multiplex PCR; in TCRdb, only in-frame clones are kept and a portion is missing. The sample holds over 60,000 clones; around nine tenths are singletons and the top ten take around 0.3%. The material was CD4+ T cells from peripheral blood mononuclear cells, obtained in the third trimester of pregnancy. The source of these receptors is a female donor in good health, enrolled as a control in a pregnancy study.

The V gene is TRBV19, the J gene TRBJ2-2, with 15 positions matching TRBD2. The junction had 4 bases not matched to a gene; V was cut back by 9 bases and J by 5 bases. This CDR3 region has 15 residues. The V gene's germline CDR1 is LNHDA and CDR2 SQIVND (reference sequence). For the CDR3, the DNA is TGTGCCAGCCGGACTAGCGGGGGGGCGACCGGGGAGCTGTTTTTT. Protein sequence: CASRTSGGATGELFF. Variable domain in full (rest from reference TRBV19 and TRBJ2-2): DGGITQSPKYLFRKEGQNVTLSCEQNLNHDAMYWYRQDPGQGLRLIYYSQIVNDFQKGDIAEGYSVSREKKESFPLTVTSAQKNPTAFYLCASRTSGGATGELFFGEGSRLTVL.

The V gene is TRBV18, the J gene TRBJ2-6; TRBD2 agrees at 9 bases. The CDR3 loop spans 20 amino acids. J was trimmed by 0 bases and V by 1 base; bases with no gene match: 10. Germline V gene data show CDR1 as KGHSH and CDR2 as LQKENI. The CDR3 DNA is TGTGCCAGCTCACCACAGAGTCCAGCGGGGGGCTCCTCTGGGGCCAACGTCCTGACTTTC. Translated: CASSPQSPAGGSSGANVLTF.

This chain connects TRBV21-1 to TRBJ2-7; the tabulated D call, TRBD1, remains unverified against the DNA. TRBV21-1 constitutes a pseudogene. This CDR3 spans 16 amino acids. Here the CDR3 DNA reads TGTGCCAGCAGCAAAGCCCAGGGCGACATCTCCTACGAGCAGTACTTC. This sequence encodes CASSKAQGDISYEQYF.

The chain joins TRBV10-3 to TRBJ2-1, with TRBD1 as a possible D gene (6 bases). In germline, CDR1 is ENHRY, CDR2 SYGVKD. The CDR3 runs 16 residues. Trimming pared 7 bases from V and 6 bases from J, leaving 22 bases between. The CDR3 bases are TGTGCCATCACCGAAAGGGACATTTCAATGGCCAATGAGCAGTTCTTC. It codes for CAITERDISMANEQFF.

V is TRBV6-5 and J is TRBJ2-5; 9 bases agree with TRBD1. The CDR3 extends over 15 amino acids. Germline loops: CDR1 MNHEY, CDR2 SVGAGI. J gave up 4 bases and V 6 bases, and 9 bases lay outside the gene matches. This CDR3 is CASRRTGGGRETQYF. CDR3 DNA: TGTGCCAGCAGACGTACAGGGGGCGGGCGAGAGACCCAGTACTTC.

The chain has TRBV4-3 and TRBJ2-7, with a possible D match to TRBD2 (5 bases). The CDR3 loop spans 14 amino acids. V was cut by 0 bases and J by 7 bases, with 13 bases left in between. Per the germline V gene, CDR1 is LGHNA and CDR2 is YSLEER. The chain's CDR3 is CASSQEKASGEQYF. The CDR3 DNA reads TGCGCCAGCAGCCAAGAGAAGGCGTCGGGGGAGCAGTACTTC.